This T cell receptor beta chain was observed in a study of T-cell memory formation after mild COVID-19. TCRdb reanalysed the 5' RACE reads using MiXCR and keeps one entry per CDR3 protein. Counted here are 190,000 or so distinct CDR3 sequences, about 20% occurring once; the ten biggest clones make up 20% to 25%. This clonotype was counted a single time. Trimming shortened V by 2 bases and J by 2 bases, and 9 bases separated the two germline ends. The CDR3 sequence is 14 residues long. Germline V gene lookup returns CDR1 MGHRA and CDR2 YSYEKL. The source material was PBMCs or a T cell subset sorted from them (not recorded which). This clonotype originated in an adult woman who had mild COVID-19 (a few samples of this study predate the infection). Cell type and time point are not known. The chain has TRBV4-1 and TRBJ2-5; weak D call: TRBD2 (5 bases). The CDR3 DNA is TGCGCCAGCAGCCAACGTCCGGGACAAGAGACCCAGTACTTC. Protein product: CASSQRPGQETQYF.